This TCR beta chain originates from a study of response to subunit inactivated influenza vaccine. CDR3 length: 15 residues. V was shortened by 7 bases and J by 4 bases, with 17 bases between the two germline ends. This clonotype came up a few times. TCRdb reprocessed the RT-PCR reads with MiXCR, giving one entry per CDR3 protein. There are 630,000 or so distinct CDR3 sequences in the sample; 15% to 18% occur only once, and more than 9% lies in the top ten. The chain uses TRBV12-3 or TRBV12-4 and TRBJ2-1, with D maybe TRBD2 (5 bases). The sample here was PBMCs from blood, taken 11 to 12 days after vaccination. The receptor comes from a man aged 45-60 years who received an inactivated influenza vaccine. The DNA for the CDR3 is TGTGCCAGCACCCCCCCGGGAACCGGATACAATGAGCAGTTCTTC. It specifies CASTPPGTGYNEQFF.